This is a list of T cell receptor beta chains from one sample in a study of T-cell memory formation after mild COVID-19. TCRdb ran MiXCR on the 5' RACE reads and lists one entry per CDR3 protein. The profile shows about 430,000 distinct CDR3 sequences, 18% of them singletons. Sequencing was done on a sample of PBMCs or a T cell subset sorted from them (not recorded which). These receptor sequences come from a man between 18 and 35 years old who had mild COVID-19 (a few samples of this study predate the infection). Cell type and time point are not known. CDR3s leave out the opening cysteine and the closing phenylalanine or tryptophan. Each record gives: V gene, CDR3 protein.

>TRBV27
ASSRGINSPLH
>TRBV27
ASSLRAYNNEQF
>TRBV4-3
ASSQGTSVTDTQY
>TRBV7-9
ASSSRQGDGYT
>TRBV19
ASHRGREQPQH
>TRBV15
ATSRDVNRYQSGNTIY
>TRBV6-5
ASSYSTRGSDYGYT
>TRBV4-3
ASSQDRNTEAF
>TRBV4-2
ASSQPGEGSIQY
>TRBV10-3
AISVRSDNSPLH
>TRBV7-3
ASSPSGGAVEQF
>TRBV7-2
ASSLRGGLDTQY
>TRBV19
ASSSPALREPQH
>TRBV5-1
ASSFTGFSTDTQY
>TRBV28
ASRTGLNGELF
>TRBV9
ASSKGLNTEAF
>TRBV28
ASMGSLLTGELF
>TRBV2
ASSDDRTGTQPQH
>TRBV20-1
SARDSWGADTQY
>TRBV12-3/TRBV12-4
ASSFSLARGFEKLF
>TRBV5-4
ASSSGGEPAEAF
>TRBV7-2
ASSYSQGPGELF
>TRBV29-1
SVDYLPGPRTEAF
>TRBV15
ATSRDGGVLERAF
>TRBV28
ATGTARGYT
>TRBV20-1
SAPSGAYEQY
>TRBV7-6
ASSRGVMNTEAF
>TRBV20-1
SAGLAGGYEQY
>TRBV3-1
ASSQPGQGTYEQY
>TRBV28
ASIRGFEDEQY
>TRBV20-1
SARAEARTQY
>TRBV18
ASSSLAGGVQETQY
>TRBV12-3/TRBV12-4
ASSPPPGLAGPSSYNEQF